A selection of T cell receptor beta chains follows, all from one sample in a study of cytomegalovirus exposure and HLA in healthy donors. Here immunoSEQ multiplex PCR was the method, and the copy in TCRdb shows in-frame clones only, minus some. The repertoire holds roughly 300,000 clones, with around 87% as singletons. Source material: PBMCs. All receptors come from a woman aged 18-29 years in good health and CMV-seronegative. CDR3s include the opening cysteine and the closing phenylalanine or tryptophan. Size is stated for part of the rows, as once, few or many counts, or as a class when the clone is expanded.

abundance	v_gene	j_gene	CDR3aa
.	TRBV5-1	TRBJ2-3	CASSLGTSGRSADTQYF
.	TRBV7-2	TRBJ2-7	CASSLRHRVSAGGTREQYF
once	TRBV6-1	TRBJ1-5	CASSPGTANQPQHF
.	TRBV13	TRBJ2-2	CASSLRLAGELFF
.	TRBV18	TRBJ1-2	CASSFGQVYGYTF
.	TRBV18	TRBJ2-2	CASSLLAGAASGELFF
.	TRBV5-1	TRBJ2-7	CASSLGAGSYEQYF
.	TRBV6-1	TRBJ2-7	CASSEDRTANEQYF
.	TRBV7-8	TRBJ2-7	CASSLEGRAAYEQYF
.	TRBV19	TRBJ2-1	CASSLTPVPQGNEQFF
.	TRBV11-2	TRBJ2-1	CASRGMNEQFF
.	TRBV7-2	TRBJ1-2	CASSLSDRGLTGYGYTF
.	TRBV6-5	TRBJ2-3	CASSYSKGLGTDTQYF
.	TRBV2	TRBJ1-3	CASQQGSGNTIYF
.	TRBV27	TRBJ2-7	CASSFAGAYEQYF
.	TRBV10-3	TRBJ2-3	CAISESSGGTDTQYF
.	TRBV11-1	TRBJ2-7	CASSLPGTGIHEQYF
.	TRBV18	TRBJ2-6	CASSPPNRVISGANVLTF
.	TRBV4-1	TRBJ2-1	CASSQVPKTGTADGHEQFF
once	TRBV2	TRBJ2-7	CASRDSIYEQYF
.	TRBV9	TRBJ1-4	CASTLADGVTNEKLFF
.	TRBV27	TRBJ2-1	CASSTLAGGPGDEQFF
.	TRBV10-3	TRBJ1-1	CATSWGGERGNFF
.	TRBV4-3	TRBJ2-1	CASSQDREREVYNEQFF
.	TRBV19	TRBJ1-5	CASKPDRSNQPQHF
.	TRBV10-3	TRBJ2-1	CAISQLGQGSFF
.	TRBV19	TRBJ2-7	CASSMGRTEQYF
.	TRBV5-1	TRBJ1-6	CASSIPGTGVVHF
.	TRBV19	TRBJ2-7	CASRYSRGSGDYEQYF
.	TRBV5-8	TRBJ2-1	CASSPTTSGGHNEQFF
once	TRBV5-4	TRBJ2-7	CASSSGTRPGEQYF
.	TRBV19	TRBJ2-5	CASSAKETQYF
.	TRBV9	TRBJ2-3	CASSPSGRRDTQYF
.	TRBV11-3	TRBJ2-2	CASSLEATGGHTGELFF
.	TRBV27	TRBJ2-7	CASRPGLVSYEQYF
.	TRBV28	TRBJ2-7	CASTSWGGRLSYEQYF
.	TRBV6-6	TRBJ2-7	CASSYSAGGEQYF
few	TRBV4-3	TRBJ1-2	CASSQDRQGIDTF
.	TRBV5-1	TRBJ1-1	CASSIDRVDSEAFF
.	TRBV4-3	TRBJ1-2	CASSPSRGRPYGYTF
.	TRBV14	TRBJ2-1	CASSQGVWDRGTQFF
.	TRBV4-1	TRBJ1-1	CASSQTTGPNTEAFF
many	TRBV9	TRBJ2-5	CASSVFLGLGQETQYF
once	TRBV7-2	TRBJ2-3	CASSWRQGDTQYF
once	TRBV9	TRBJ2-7	CASSVSPAGTYEQYF
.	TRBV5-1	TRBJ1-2	CASSLADRYGYTF
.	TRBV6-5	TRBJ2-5	CASSYREQETQYF
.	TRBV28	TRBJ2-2	CASSGDSDPNTGELFF
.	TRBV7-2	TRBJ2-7	CASSLEPGQNREQYF
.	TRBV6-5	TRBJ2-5	CASSYSGSGRGETQYF
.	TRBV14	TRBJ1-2	CASSHRVQQLDYGYTF
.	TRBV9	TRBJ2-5	CASSATSGQETQYF
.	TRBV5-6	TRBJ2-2	CASSIPGQGSYGELFF
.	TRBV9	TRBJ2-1	CASMAPARNEQFF
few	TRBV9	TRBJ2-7	CASSVAPGQGAGEQYF
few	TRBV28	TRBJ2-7	CALGTSGMYEQYF
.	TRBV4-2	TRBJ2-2	CASSQDLSVYTGELFF
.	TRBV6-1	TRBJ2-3	CASSGNYGSTSDTQYF
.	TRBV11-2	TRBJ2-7	CASTGGAGRPYEQYF